This TCR beta chain is drawn from a study of blood T cell repertoires in COVID-19. The wider study: Whether acute or convalescent, the COVID-19 samples came from the United States, Italy and Spain.

In the source study's methods: Amplifying reference gene primers gave estimates of nucleated cell counts. Libraries were prepared by immunoSEQ multiplex PCR; TCRdb keeps only in-frame clonotypes and omits some of them. The DNA was the basis for D and trimming; V, J and clone size are from that table. The table lists about 210,000 clones, 89% of them singletons, with around 4.8% in the top ten. Trimming removed 7 bases from V and 7 bases from J, with 16 bases in between. The CDR3 runs to 13 residues. The sample holds one count of this clone. This rearrangement joins TRBV12-3 or TRBV12-4 to TRBJ1-1; no reliable D call. Input material: peripheral blood. This clonotype was sampled from a woman aged 40 to 55 with acute or convalescent COVID-19. Written as DNA, the CDR3 is TGTGCCAGCATCCCGGACGGGAGCCTTGAAGCTTTCTTT. This codes for CASIPDGSLEAFF.